The following is a T cell receptor (beta chain) sequence with its context. This record belongs to a study of T cell changes during pregnancy in multiple sclerosis. Profiling relied on immunoSEQ multiplex PCR, and the TCRdb table lists in-frame clones only, not all of them. The sample includes 75,000 to 95,000 clones, 80% to 95% of them seen just once. The clonotype originates from a female donor with multiple sclerosis, enrolled in a pregnancy study. Sequences were derived from peripheral blood, sampled before pregnancy.

This chain's CDR3 is CASSKAVLDQPQHF. CDR3 DNA sequence: TGTGCCAGTAGTAAGGCAGTTCTAGATCAGCCCCAGCATTTT. V gene TRBV19 combines with J gene TRBJ1-5; D unresolved. The germline gives CDR1 LNHDA, CDR2 SQIVND (reference sequence). The CDR3 has 14 residues. Trimming removed 4 bases at V and 5 bases at J, with 12 bases between. Together with reference TRBV19 and TRBJ1-5, the CDR3 gives the full variable domain: DGGITQSPKYLFRKEGQNVTLSCEQNLNHDAMYWYRQDPGQGLRLIYYSQIVNDFQKGDIAEGYSVSREKKESFPLTVTSAQKNPTAFYLCASSKAVLDQPQHFGDGTRLSIL.